This passage covers 23 T cell receptor beta chains from one sample sequenced in a study of blood T cell repertoires in COVID-19. Sequenced by immunoSEQ multiplex PCR; TCRdb stores in-frame clones only, minus some. This sample has around 170,000 clones, with 60% to 80% found just once. The sequenced sample consisted of PBMCs or T cells enriched from blood (not recorded which). Receptors originate from a man aged 55 to 70 who had been exposed to COVID-19.

The rearrangement uses TRBV9 and TRBJ2-7; D may be TRBD2 (6 bases). This CDR3 has 13 amino acids. The ends were cut back, 2 bases at V and 3 bases at J, with 9 bases in the middle. The germline gives CDR1 SGDLS, CDR2 YYNGEE. CDR3 nucleotide sequence: TGTGCCAGCAGCGTCCGGGACTTCTACGAGCAGTACTTC. As protein: CASSVRDFYEQYF.

The J gene is TRBJ2-7, the V gene TRBV21-1; the D call of TRBD2 is as the table states it, not checked on the DNA. TRBV21-1 is a documented pseudogene. The CDR3 is 15 residues long. The CDR3: CASSKVSSGSYEQYF. The CDR3 DNA reads TGTGCCAGCAGCAAAGTTTCTAGCGGGAGCTACGAGCAGTACTTC.

The CDR3 here is CASTNTDNSPLHF. DNA of the CDR3: TGTGCCAGCACGAACACCGATAATTCACCCCTCCACTTT. The chain is built from TRBV28 and TRBJ1-6, with D hard to call. The CDR3 runs to 13 residues. Trimming took off 7 bases at V and 5 bases at J, with 9 bases between the two ends. Germline lookup yields CDR1 MDHEN and CDR2 SYDVKM.

On this clone: Other DNA sequences of this sample code for an identical CDR3. The genes are TRBV7-7 and TRBJ2-3; D is perhaps TRBD1 (6 bases). V was cut by 1 base and J by 3 bases, with 11 bases left in between. The length of the CDR3 is 15 residues. Germline V CDR1 and CDR2: SSHAT, FNYEAQ (reference sequence). The CDR3 reads CASSLGRGRTDTQYF. The CDR3 DNA reads as TGTGCCAGCAGCTTAGGCAGGGGCCGAACAGATACGCAGTATTTT.

The chain employs TRBV10-3 and TRBJ2-3, with a weak D call TRBD1 (6 bases). From germline, CDR1 is ENHRY and CDR2 SYGVKD. V lost 8 bases and J lost 0, with 18 bases in between. The CDR3 extends over 16 amino acids. The CDR3 sequence is CAIALRQDSSTDTQYF. The CDR3 nucleotides are TGTGCCATCGCCCTCAGACAGGATTCTAGCACAGATACGCAGTATTTT.

The V call is TRBV30, the J call TRBJ2-1, with 9 bases lining up with TRBD2. Trimming took 1 base from V and 14 from J; bases not matched to a gene: 12. The length of the CDR3 is 14 residues. Germline lookup yields CDR1 GTSNPN and CDR2 SVGIG (reference sequence). CDR3: CAWSGVLAGSREFF. The CDR3 DNA sequence: TGTGCCTGGAGTGGGGTGCTAGCGGGATCCCGTGAGTTCTTC.

The V call is TRBV7-9, the J call TRBJ1-2; weak D call: TRBD1 (5 bases). Trimming removed 3 bases at V and 4 bases at J, with 12 bases between. The CDR3 totals 14 residues. CDR1 is SEHNR, CDR2 FQNEAQ, per germline (reference sequence). This chain's CDR3 is CASSFGGGVYGYTF. CDR3 sequence (DNA): TGTGCCAGCAGCTTCGGGGGTGGGGTCTATGGCTACACCTTC.

The chain uses TRBV6-5 and TRBJ1-5, with D hard to call. CDR1 and CDR2 from the germline V gene are MNHEY and SVGAGI. V was pared by 4 bases and J by 3 bases, with 10 bases between. The CDR3 length is 14 residues. The CDR3: CASSSRHDNQPQHF. The CDR3 DNA follows: TGTGCCAGCAGTTCAAGACACGACAATCAGCCCCAGCATTTT.

Worth noting for this clone: Here the CDR3 omits its conserved ending phenylalanine or tryptophan, so a read error is the likely source. The DNA is left out, because the CDR3 cannot be placed on it with certainty; the CDR3 is given as TCRdb lists it. CDR3 region: CASSHLPRGR. J is TRBJ2-7 and V is TRBV14; the D call of TRBD1 is as the table states it, not checked on the DNA. In germline, CDR1 is SGHDN, CDR2 FVKESK. Inclusive of both ends, the CDR3 amounts to 10 amino acids.

This chain connects TRBV7-9 to TRBJ1-5; TRBD1 might be the D (6 bases). Germline CDR1 SEHNR, CDR2 FQNEAQ (reference sequence). CDR3 size: 17 residues. V was clipped by 1 base and J by 4 bases, with 17 bases between them. CDR3 coding DNA: TGTGCCAGCAGCTTAGAGGTGGGGGCAGTGCGAAATCAGCCCCAGCATTTT. Encoded protein: CASSLEVGAVRNQPQHF.

V usage is TRBV19 and J usage is TRBJ2-2; 7 bases agree with TRBD2. CDR1 and CDR2 from the germline V gene are LNHDA and SQIVND (reference sequence). Trimming cost V 3 bases and J 4 bases; bases outside gene matches: 5. The CDR3 has 15 amino acids. The CDR3 region is CASSMSGAATGELFF. DNA of the CDR3: TGTGCCAGTAGTATGAGCGGGGCCGCCACCGGGGAGCTGTTTTTT.

The chain links TRBV24-1 to TRBJ2-7, with 12 bases fitting TRBD2. V was clipped by 4 bases and J by 5 bases; unmatched bases: 5. The V gene's germline CDR1 is KGHDR and CDR2 SFDVKD. The CDR3 has 15 amino acids. CDR3 DNA sequence: TGTGCCACCAGTGAGCGGACTAGCGGGATGGACGAGCAGTACTTC. It yields the protein CATSERTSGMDEQYF.

This chain connects TRBV7-2 to TRBJ1-1, with TRBD1 matching 9 bases. The trim removed 5 bases at V and 4 bases at J, leaving 5 bases unmatched. The germline gives CDR1 SGHTA, CDR2 FQGNSA. The CDR3 totals 14 residues. Written as DNA, the CDR3 is TGTGCCAGCAGCACAGACAGGGGGTCCACTGAAGCTTTCTTT. Translating gives CASSTDRGSTEAFF.

The chain uses TRBV6-5 and TRBJ1-5; weak D call: TRBD1 (5 bases). The CDR3 is made up of 15 amino acids. Germline values: CDR1 MNHEY, CDR2 SVGAGI. V was pared by 5 bases and J by 2 bases, with 13 bases between. The CDR3 bases are TGTGCCAGCAGTCCGATCCCGGGGGGCAATCAGCCCCAGCATTTT. Protein: CASSPIPGGNQPQHF.

This chain links TRBV7-8 with TRBJ1-1, with TRBD1 matching 9 bases. With V trimmed by 5 bases and J by 8 bases, 15 bases remained unmatched. Germline V CDR1 and CDR2: SGHVS, FQNEAQ. The CDR3 sequence is 16 residues long. The chain's CDR3 is CASSGRQGDVTSEAFF. The CDR3 DNA follows: TGTGCCAGCAGCGGCCGACAGGGGGACGTCACCTCCGAAGCTTTCTTT.

With regard to this clone: Other DNA sequences in the sample encode the same CDR3. The rearrangement links TRBV6-5 to TRBJ1-3; no firm D call. The CDR3 has 16 amino acids. Trimming took off 0 bases at V and 0 bases at J, with 9 bases between the two ends. Germline lookup yields CDR1 MNHEY and CDR2 SVGAGI. CDR3 DNA sequence: TGTGCCAGCAGTTACTCTCGCGGGTCCTCTGGAAACACCATATATTTT. Translating it yields CASSYSRGSSGNTIYF.

The chain recombines TRBV11-2 with TRBJ1-2; TRBD1 agrees at 8 bases. The germline CDR1 and CDR2 sequences are SGHAT and FQNNGV. The CDR3 has 14 amino acids. Unmatched junction bases numbered 5, after V lost 0 bases and J lost 8 bases. CDR3 DNA: TGTGCCAGCAGCTTAGAACGGACAGGGTTGGGCTACACCTTC. Encoded protein: CASSLERTGLGYTF.

The chain is built from TRBV5-1 and TRBJ2-5; 9 bases align to TRBD2. The germline gives CDR1 SGHRS, CDR2 YFSETQ. The CDR3 is made up of 15 amino acids. V lost 0 bases, J lost 4 bases, and 4 bases stayed unmatched. The CDR3 bases are TGCGCCAGCAGCTTGGGGATAGCGGGAGTAGAGACCCAGTACTTC. As protein: CASSLGIAGVETQYF. The variable domain in full, with the rest retrieved from reference TRBV5-1 and TRBJ2-5, is KAGVTQTPRYLIKTRGQQVTLSCSPISGHRSVSWYQQTPGQGLQFLFEYFSETQRNKGNFPGRFSGRQFSNSRSEMNVSTLELGDSALYLCASSLGIAGVETQYFGPGTRLLVL.

The chain has TRBV15 and TRBJ1-1, with TRBD1 as a possible D gene (6 bases). This CDR3 spans 14 amino acids. Germline assignment: CDR1 LNHNV and CDR2 YYDKDF (reference sequence). Trimming removed 0 bases at V and 7 bases at J, with 12 bases between. CDR3 sequence reads: CATSRDLTGFEAFF. CDR3 in DNA: TGTGCCACCAGCAGAGATTTGACAGGCTTTGAAGCTTTCTTT.

This chain joins TRBV2 and TRBJ2-6; D unresolved. The V and J ends lost 8 bases and 1 base respectively, with 24 bases between them. Germline V lookup: CDR1 SNHLY, CDR2 FYNNEI. The CDR3 contains 19 residues. This CDR3 reads CASQTPVGSTLSGANVLTF. As DNA, the CDR3 is TGTGCCAGCCAAACCCCGGTTGGTTCTACCCTTTCTGGGGCCAACGTCCTGACTTTC.

This clone appeared once. This chain uses TRBV28 with TRBJ1-4; D gene uncertain. Trimming shortened V by 8 bases and J by 4 bases, and 11 bases separated the two germline ends. The CDR3 is 13 amino acids. Germline V lookup: CDR1 MDHEN, CDR2 SYDVKM. The CDR3 here is CASRASGNEKLFF. For the CDR3, the DNA is TGTGCCAGCCGCGCGTCGGGTAATGAAAAACTGTTTTTT.

The rearrangement uses TRBV10-1 and TRBJ2-1; TRBD2 matches 8 bases. J gave up 0 bases and V 5 bases, and 6 bases lay outside the gene matches. This CDR3 comprises 16 residues. The germline gives CDR1 WNHNN, CDR2 SYGVQD (reference sequence). CDR3 loop: CASSREGLSSYNEQFF. The CDR3, as DNA: TGCGCCAGCAGTCGGGAGGGCCTTAGCTCCTACAATGAGCAGTTCTTC.

The V gene is TRBV24-1, the J gene TRBJ2-5; 10 bases agree with TRBD1. The CDR3 contains 15 residues. The V and J ends lost 3 bases and 4 bases, in that order; junction bases with no gene match: 4. Germline CDR1 reads KGHDR; CDR2 reads SFDVKD. The DNA for the CDR3 is TGTGCCACCAGTGATCCGACAGGGGGCAGAGAGACCCAGTACTTC. It codes for CATSDPTGGRETQYF.